This is a list of T cell receptor beta chains from one sample in a study of blood T cell repertoires in COVID-19. Profiling relied on immunoSEQ multiplex PCR, and the TCRdb table lists in-frame clones only, not all of them. Of some 150,000 clones listed, approximately 85% were seen once; the top ten hold around 8%. The sequenced material came from peripheral blood. All receptors derive from a woman aged 55 to 70 with COVID-19, enrolled during active disease. Both conserved end residues are part of each CDR3. The D gene is left open where the match is weak. Clone size, where shown, is once, few, many, or a class for clones that have expanded.

j_gene: TRBJ1-6
d_gene: .
abundance: .
v_gene: TRBV5-4
CDR3nt: TGTGCCAGCAGCTTACGGCAGGGTGGTAATTCACCCCTCCACTTT
CDR3aa: CASSLRQGGNSPLHF

j_gene: TRBJ1-5
d_gene: .
abundance: .
v_gene: TRBV7-6
CDR3nt: TGTGCCAGCTCCCTAGGGGTTTTGGTTCAGCCCCAGCATTTT
CDR3aa: CASSLGVLVQPQHF

j_gene: TRBJ2-7
d_gene: .
abundance: .
v_gene: TRBV6-6
CDR3nt: TGTGCCAGCAGTTACTCCGACAGTGGGCCGTACTTC
CDR3aa: CASSYSDSGPYF

j_gene: TRBJ2-7
d_gene: .
abundance: .
v_gene: TRBV11-2
CDR3nt: TGTGCCAGCAGCTTAGATGGCAGAACCTACGAGCAGTACTTC
CDR3aa: CASSLDGRTYEQYF

j_gene: TRBJ1-2
d_gene: TRBD1
abundance: .
v_gene: TRBV3-1/TRBV3-2
CDR3nt: TGTGCCAGCAGCCTTAGCAGGGGGCATGGCTACACCTTC
CDR3aa: CASSLSRGHGYTF

j_gene: TRBJ2-2
d_gene: TRBD2
abundance: .
v_gene: TRBV7-6
CDR3nt: TGTGCCAGCAGCTTAGCGGGGGGGGACACCGGGGAGCTGTTTTTT
CDR3aa: CASSLAGGDTGELFF

j_gene: TRBJ2-4
d_gene: .
abundance: .
v_gene: TRBV6-2/TRBV6-3
CDR3nt: TGTGCCAGCAGTTACGTGACTTATCCAACGCCGAACATTCAGTACTTC
CDR3aa: CASSYVTYPTPNIQYF

j_gene: TRBJ2-3
d_gene: .
abundance: .
v_gene: TRBV3-1/TRBV3-2
CDR3nt: TGTGCCAGCAGCCGGGCTAGCCGGGGAGGAGGCACAGATACGCAGTATTTT
CDR3aa: CASSRASRGGGTDTQYF

j_gene: TRBJ2-7
d_gene: .
abundance: .
v_gene: TRBV27
CDR3nt: TGTGCCAGCAGTTTATGGGCAGGCTACGAGCAGTACTTC
CDR3aa: CASSLWAGYEQYF

j_gene: TRBJ1-1
d_gene: .
abundance: .
v_gene: TRBV6-6
CDR3nt: TGTGCCAGCAGTTACTCAGGGGGTAGATTCGGCACTGAAGCTTTCTTT
CDR3aa: CASSYSGGRFGTEAFF

j_gene: TRBJ2-7
d_gene: TRBD1
abundance: once
v_gene: TRBV11-2
CDR3nt: TGTGCCAGCAGCTTAGCCCGGGACAGATCCTACGAGCAGTACTTC
CDR3aa: CASSLARDRSYEQYF

j_gene: TRBJ1-1
d_gene: .
abundance: .
v_gene: TRBV5-1
CDR3nt: TGCGCCAGCAGCTTGGTCCAGGGTGCCACTGAAGCTTTCTTT
CDR3aa: CASSLVQGATEAFF

j_gene: TRBJ2-2
d_gene: .
abundance: .
v_gene: TRBV6-6
CDR3nt: TGTGCCAGCAGTTACCCGGGGGACAACACCGGGGAGCTGTTTTTT
CDR3aa: CASSYPGDNTGELFF

j_gene: TRBJ1-2
d_gene: TRBD1
abundance: .
v_gene: TRBV9
CDR3nt: TGTGCCAGCAGCGTAGACATGGGACAGGGAATCGAGCTTGGCTACACCTTC
CDR3aa: CASSVDMGQGIELGYTF

j_gene: TRBJ2-3
d_gene: .
abundance: .
v_gene: TRBV7-7
CDR3nt: TGTGCCAGCAGCTTAAGTTCGGGGGTCACAGATACGCAGTATTTT
CDR3aa: CASSLSSGVTDTQYF

j_gene: TRBJ2-5
d_gene: .
abundance: .
v_gene: TRBV4-2
CDR3nt: TGTGCCAGCAGCCAAGACCCGGGGGTGGAAGAGACCCAGTACTTC
CDR3aa: CASSQDPGVEETQYF